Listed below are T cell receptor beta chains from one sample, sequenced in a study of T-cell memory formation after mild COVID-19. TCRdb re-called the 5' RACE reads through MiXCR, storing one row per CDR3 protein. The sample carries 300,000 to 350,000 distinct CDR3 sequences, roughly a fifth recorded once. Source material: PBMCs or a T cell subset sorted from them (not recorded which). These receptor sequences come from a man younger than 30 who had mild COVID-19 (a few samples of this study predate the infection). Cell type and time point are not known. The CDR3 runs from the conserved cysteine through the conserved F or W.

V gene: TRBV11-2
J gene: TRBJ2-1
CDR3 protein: CASSLPGGTAQFF

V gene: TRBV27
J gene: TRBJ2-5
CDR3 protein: CATGPLEGETQYF

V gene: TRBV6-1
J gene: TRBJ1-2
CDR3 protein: CASSESAGNYGYTF

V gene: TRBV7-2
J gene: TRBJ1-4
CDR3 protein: CASSTRLATNEKLFF

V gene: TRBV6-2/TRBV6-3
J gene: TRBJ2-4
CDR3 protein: CATGPTENIQYF

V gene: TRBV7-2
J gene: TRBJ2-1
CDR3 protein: CASRFGGANEQFF

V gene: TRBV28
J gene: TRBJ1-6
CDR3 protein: CASSAPGQGTNSPLHF

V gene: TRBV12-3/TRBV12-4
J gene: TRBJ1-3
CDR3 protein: CASSLALRGNTIYF

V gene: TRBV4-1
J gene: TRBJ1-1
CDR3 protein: CASSQGPHRGTEAFF

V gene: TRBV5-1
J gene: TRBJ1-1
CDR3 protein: CASSLAQTGAATEAFF

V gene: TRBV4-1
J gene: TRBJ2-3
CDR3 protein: CASSSRTASTDTQYF

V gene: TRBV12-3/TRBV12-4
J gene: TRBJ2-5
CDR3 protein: CASRSTQETQYF

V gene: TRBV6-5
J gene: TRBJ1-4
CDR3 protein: CASSSQPNEKLFF

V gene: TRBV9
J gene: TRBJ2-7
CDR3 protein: CASSVGNSATYEQYF

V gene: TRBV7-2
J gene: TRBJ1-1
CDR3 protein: CASILVWGLGTEAFF

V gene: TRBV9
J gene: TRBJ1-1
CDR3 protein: CASSSSGENTEAFF

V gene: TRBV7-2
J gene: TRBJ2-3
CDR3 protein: CASSFTDTDTQYF

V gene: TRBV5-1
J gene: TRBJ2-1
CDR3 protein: CASYQAYNEQFF